The clone carrying this TCR beta chain was recorded only once. The antigen remains unidentified. Naive CD8 cells, CD45RO-negative and positively selected for CCR7, excluded terminally differentiated effector memory CD45RA+ cells. CDR3 length: 13 amino acids. The V gene's germline CDR1 is GTSNPN and CDR2 SVGIG (reference sequence). Trimming shortened V by 3 bases and J by 4 bases, and 13 bases separated the two germline ends. This specimen belongs to a study of shared clonotypes between healthy human individuals. Study results and caveats: In contrast to clonotypes shared by all four donors, non-shared clonotypes had lower generation probabilities. The study's rarefaction showed incomplete sorted-subset sequencing despite large depth. Naive subsets, compared against memory subsets, generally had larger estimated richness values.

Over several immunoSEQ plates, each subset's genomic DNA was distributed in even portions. Sequenced by immunoSEQ multiplex PCR; TCRdb stores in-frame clones only, minus some. Here the sample spans millions of clones, about 95% being singletons. This chain uses TRBV30 with TRBJ2-7, with D perhaps matching TRBD1 or TRBD2 (5 bases each). The sequence was collected from a young man in good health. Sequenced sample: naive CD8+ T cells sorted from blood. CDR3 nucleotides: TGTGCCTGGAGCGGGGACGGGGAGTACGAGCAGTACTTC. Amino acids: CAWSGDGEYEQYF. Filled out from reference TRBV30 and TRBJ2-7, the complete variable domain reads SQTIHQWPATLVQPVGSPLSLECTVEGTSNPNLYWYRQAAGRGLQLLFYSVGIGQISSEVPQNLSASRPQDRQFILSSKKLLLSDSGFYLCAWSGDGEYEQYFGPGTRLTVT.